This T cell receptor beta chain is drawn from a study of T cell responses to AZD1222 COVID-19 vaccine (dated by TCRdb to the early 2020s). Regarding the study in general: TCR sequencing was performed for about 250 trial participants, of whom 200 to 210 were given two doses of AZD1222 and some 26 were given two doses of MenACWY control vaccine. Trial participants were enrolled into age subgroups of 18-55, 56-69 and 70-plus years, which contained around 140, 26 and 57 TCR-sequenced participants, respectively. General study outcomes and caveats: Epitopes outside the regions mutated in the B.1.351 and B.1.1.7 variants were reportedly recognized by nearly half of the unique spike-specific TCRs. Because no samples from the day 14 peak response were available, repertoires could be characterized only after the peak T cell response. In the small 56-69-year group, the increase in depth fell short of significance, most likely because of low power. Vaccine-associated CD4 TCRs spanned the whole spike protein, with dominant responses in regions 160-218 and 743-854. Only a handful of AZD1222 recipients were SARS-CoV-2 seropositive at baseline, limiting conclusions about previously exposed vaccinees. Participants were mostly white British, with more females than males. The authors suggested clonal diversity may have been underestimated. After two AZD1222 doses, spike-specific TCR breadth and depth were significantly higher than at day 0 and than in MenACWY recipients.

The CDR3 numbers 14 residues from cysteine through phenylalanine. The only DNA kept is the CDR3, 42 bases in frame from the first base. For this chain, trimming is 9 bases at the V end and 0 bases at the J end, and the number of junction bases without a gene match is 4. Reading the germline V gene (reference sequence) gives CDR1 LNHDA and CDR2 SQIVND. The time point label for this specimen denotes: about 28 days (+/-7) after the second vaccine dose. AZD1222 recipients given second doses at about 4 weeks or at about 12 weeks were pooled, since spike-specific TCR depth and breadth were not found to differ between the two schedules. Vaccinee samples came from UK trials COV001 and COV002, including a single-blind randomized controlled phase 2/3 trial of AZD1222 (ChAdOx1 nCoV-19) in healthy adults. Trial participant PBMC samples were collected at day 0 and day 28 after the second dose for TCRbeta chain sequencing.

Points on this clone: The specificity of this receptor is unknown. Per-base qualities were not stored, and no clone one base away is much larger.

The CDR3 regions of human TCRbeta chains were analyzed by immunosequencing. The original pipeline was this. Repertoire TCRs were checked for matches against a reference library of SARS-CoV-2-specific TCRs that had been generated using the MIRA antigen-specificity platform. Breadth was defined as the fraction of unique TCRs that were SARS-CoV-2-associated, and depth was defined as the fraction of total T cells that were SARS-CoV-2-associated. Using the MIRA data, every spike-specific TCR was mapped to the spike region that the TCR reacted to and assigned to either a CD4 or a CD8 class. Log10-transformed breadth and depth values were compared by one-way ANOVA with Sidak's multiple comparisons tests. The immuneACCESS repertoire file appears here via TCRdb, limited to in-frame rearrangements. These files lack a portion of the clones; in checked studies, under half of the deficit traces to unresolved V genes, and the cause of the others is not known. V and J calls and clone size are given by that table; D and trimming were obtained from the DNA. This sample has about 130,000 clones in its table, and 80% to 90% of those were observed once. About 9.9% of the sample is in the top ten clones.

The chain couples TRBV19 to TRBJ1-3; a stretch of 8 junction bases matches TRBD1. The clonotype was recovered from an adult who received the AZD1222 COVID-19 vaccine. Sample: peripheral blood, taken 28 days after the second AZD1222 dose. Here the CDR3 is given as CASIGTGSGNTIYF. The DNA sequence follows: TGTGCCAGCATTGGGACAGGCTCTGGAAACACCATATATTTT. Outside the CDR3, residues come from the reference TRBV19 and TRBJ1-3 proteins, so the full variable domain is: DGGITQSPKYLFRKEGQNVTLSCEQNLNHDAMYWYRQDPGQGLRLIYYSQIVNDFQKGDIAEGYSVSREKKESFPLTVTSAQKNPTAFYLCASIGTGSGNTIYFGEGSWLTVV.